Shown below are 18 T cell receptor beta chains from a single sample sequenced in a study of T cells after yellow fever vaccination. TCRdb ran MiXCR on the 5' RACE reads and lists one entry per CDR3 protein. The top ten clones hold 15% to 20% of a sample with under 550,000 distinct CDR3 sequences, 20% to 25% of them seen once. The source material was PBMCs, sampled 21 days after the first yellow fever vaccination. The receptors here all came from a man aged 18 to 35 who received the YFV17D yellow fever vaccine.

This chain links TRBV12-3 or TRBV12-4 with TRBJ2-3; 9 bases are a match to TRBD1. CDR3 length: 15 residues. J gave up 6 bases and V 3 bases, and 7 bases lay outside the gene matches. CDR3 protein: CASSFRDRVSDTQYF. In nucleotides, the CDR3 is TGTGCCAGCAGTTTCCGGGACAGGGTTTCCGATACGCAGTATTTT.

This chain uses TRBV11-1 with TRBJ2-3; possibly TRBD1 for D (6 bases). The germline gives CDR1 SGHAT, CDR2 FQDESV (reference sequence). CDR3 length: 19 amino acids. V shed 5 bases and J shed 3 bases, with 27 bases lying between them. CDR3 loop: CASSVPTGTTLRTTDTQYF. CDR3 in DNA: TGTGCCAGCAGCGTACCTACTGGGACAACACTGAGGACTACAGATACGCAGTATTTT.

The rearrangement uses TRBV11-2 and TRBJ1-1, with 7 nucleotides matching TRBD1. Trimming at V came to 1 base and at J to 8 bases, leaving 10 bases not matched to a gene. The germline gives CDR1 SGHAT, CDR2 FQNNGV. This CDR3 contains 15 residues. The CDR3 reads CASSLALTRQGEAFF. The CDR3 DNA reads TGTGCCAGCAGCTTAGCCTTGACTCGACAGGGCGAAGCTTTCTTT.

This clonotype was detected only a few times. This chain connects TRBV6-1 to TRBJ2-7, with D maybe TRBD1 (5 bases). The germline V gene encodes CDR1 MNHNS and CDR2 SASEGT. The CDR3 runs 13 residues. Deletions cut 7 bases from V and 3 bases from J, with 13 bases between. The CDR3 sequence is CASTPRAFYEQYF. CDR3 coding DNA: TGTGCCAGCACCCCCAGGGCCTTCTACGAGCAGTACTTC.

This sequence joins TRBV4-1 and TRBJ1-1; 9 bases agree with TRBD1. This CDR3 contains 15 residues. J gave up 6 bases and V 2 bases, and 7 bases lay outside the gene matches. Germline V gene sequence: CDR1 MGHRA, CDR2 YSYEKL. In nucleotides, the CDR3 is TGCGCCAGCAGCCAACGTGGGGACAGGGAACCTGAAGCTTTCTTT. Translated, it gives CASSQRGDREPEAFF.

This clonotype was seen a handful of times. The genes are TRBV6-1 and TRBJ2-5, with 8 nucleotides matching TRBD1. V was clipped by 6 bases and J by 5 bases; unmatched bases: 8. The CDR3 runs to 14 residues. Per germline, CDR1 MNHNS and CDR2 SASEGT. CDR3 residues: CASSRDRGGETQYF. DNA for the CDR3: TGTGCCAGCAGCAGAGACAGGGGTGGTGAGACCCAGTACTTC.

The chain couples TRBV5-5 to TRBJ2-3, with 7 bases aligning to TRBD1. There are 13 residues in the CDR3. With 2 bases clipped from V and 6 bases from J, the junction kept 3 bases outside the gene matches. Germline values: CDR1 SGHKS, CDR2 YYEKEE (reference sequence). Written as DNA, the CDR3 is TGTGCCAGCAGCTTCGGACAGGACGATACGCAGTATTTT. Its protein product is CASSFGQDDTQYF.

The chain combines TRBV23-1 with TRBJ2-5, with D possibly called TRBD1 or TRBD2 (5 bases each). TRBV23-1 is flagged as an ORF with uncertain function. The CDR3 extends over 17 amino acids. V was cut by 3 bases and J by 4 bases, with 21 bases left in between. CDR3 loop: CASSHPGLRAKRETQYF. In DNA, the CDR3 is TGCGCCAGCAGTCACCCGGGGCTCCGCGCCAAACGAGAGACCCAGTACTTC.

A few counts support this clonotype. The rearrangement links TRBV7-2 to TRBJ1-5, with TRBD1 matching over 10 bases. CDR1 is SGHTA, CDR2 FQGNSA, per germline. This CDR3 spans 14 amino acids. The trim removed 5 bases at V and 6 bases at J, leaving 4 bases unmatched. CDR3 DNA: TGTGCCAGCAGCCTCCGGGACAGGGGTCAGCCCCAGCATTTT. Translating it yields CASSLRDRGQPQHF. Based on the CDR3 plus reference TRBV7-2 and TRBJ1-5, the full variable domain is GAGVSQSPSNKVTEKGKDVELRCDPISGHTALYWYRQSLGQGLEFLIYFQGNSAPDKSGLPSDRFSAERTGGSVSTLTIQRTQQEDSAVYLCASSLRDRGQPQHFGDGTRLSIL.

This clonotype has just a few counts. The J gene is TRBJ2-7, the V gene TRBV20-1, with D hard to call. CDR1 and CDR2 (germline): DFQATT, SNEGSKA (reference sequence). CDR3 length equals 11 residues. Trimming left V 1 base short and J 5 bases short, with 6 bases between. CDR3 residues: CSARGPNEQYF. The DNA for the CDR3 is TGCAGTGCTAGAGGACCGAACGAGCAGTACTTC.

The table lists this clonotype with a few counts. The chain couples TRBV12-3 or TRBV12-4 to TRBJ2-1, with D possibly being TRBD1 or TRBD2 (5 bases each). This CDR3 spans 15 amino acids. The V gene lost 10 bases and the J gene lost 5 bases, with 21 bases spanning the gap. CDR3 DNA: TGTGCCACCTCCTCCGGCATGGGACGCGACAATGAGCAGTTCTTC. Translating it yields CATSSGMGRDNEQFF.

The genes are TRBV2 and TRBJ2-5, with D perhaps matching TRBD2 (5 bases). In germline, CDR1 is SNHLY, CDR2 FYNNEI. V gave up 3 bases and J gave up 5 bases, with 16 bases separating them. This CDR3 has 15 residues. This CDR3 is CASSEEEFATETQYF. CDR3 nucleotide sequence: TGTGCCAGCAGTGAGGAGGAATTCGCCACGGAGACCCAGTACTTC.

The chain carries TRBV29-1 and TRBJ2-2; 8 bases match TRBD1. V was clipped by 4 bases and J by 0 bases; unmatched bases: 7. Germline loops: CDR1 SQVTM, CDR2 ANQGSEA. This CDR3 spans 16 amino acids. The CDR3 region is CSVGGQGMSNTGELFF. The DNA of the CDR3 is TGCAGCGTTGGAGGACAGGGAATGTCGAACACCGGGGAGCTGTTTTTT.

In its sample, this clonotype was seen a few times. V is TRBV12-3 or TRBV12-4 and J is TRBJ1-2, with D unclear. CDR3 length: 16 amino acids. The V end lost 7 bases, the J end lost 0 bases, and 18 bases lay between the germline ends. The CDR3 bases are TGTGCCAGCAACGACCTTTCACCCCAGCCTAACTATGGCTACACCTTC. It translates to CASNDLSPQPNYGYTF.

In DNA, the CDR3 is TGTGCTAGTGGTTTCCCGCCGGGTATCTCCTACGAGCAGTACTTC. The encoded protein is CASGFPPGISYEQYF. The J gene is TRBJ2-7, the V gene TRBV12-5, with D uncertain. Trimming removed 3 bases from V and 0 bases from J, with 12 bases in between. CDR3 length: 15 residues. Germline-derived CDR1 and CDR2 are LGHNT and FRNRAP.

This clonotype has more than one count but fewer than ten. The chain has TRBV2 and TRBJ2-1, with D maybe TRBD2 (6 bases). V was shortened by 6 bases and J by 9 bases, with 15 bases between the two germline ends. The germline V gene encodes CDR1 SNHLY and CDR2 FYNNEI. The CDR3 contains 13 residues. The CDR3 DNA follows: TGTGCCAGCAGGGGGACTTCAGCGGGTGAGCAGTTCTTC. This encodes CASRGTSAGEQFF.

This clonotype appeared a few times. The chain couples TRBV14 to TRBJ1-4, with D unclear. The V end lost 3 bases, the J end lost 7 bases, and 15 bases lay between the germline ends. This CDR3 is 15 amino acids long. Germline V gene sequence: CDR1 SGHDN, CDR2 FVKESK. The CDR3 DNA reads TGTGCCAGCAGCCAGCCATCCCCGGCCTTTGAAAAACTGTTTTTT. It specifies CASSQPSPAFEKLFF.

This clonotype was recorded a few times. The rearrangement links TRBV27 to TRBJ2-7; D might be TRBD2 (5 bases). The germline CDR1 and CDR2 sequences are MNHEY and SMNVEV (reference sequence). V lost 4 bases and J lost 4, with 11 bases in between. This CDR3 region has 13 residues. CDR3 protein: CASSSGTYYEQYF. The CDR3 DNA sequence: TGTGCCAGCAGTTCGGGAACATATTACGAGCAGTACTTC.